One sample yielded the 30 T cell receptor beta chains listed below, sequenced in a study of T cell changes during pregnancy in multiple sclerosis. Sequencing used immunoSEQ multiplex PCR; TCRdb keeps in-frame clones, though not all of them. This sample has approximately 70,000 clones, with more than 85% found just once. This material consisted of peripheral blood, taken in the first trimester of pregnancy. All receptors come from a female donor with multiple sclerosis, enrolled in a pregnancy study.

V gene TRBV19 combines with J gene TRBJ1-5; D may be TRBD1 (5 bases). Germline lookup yields CDR1 LNHDA and CDR2 SQIVND (reference sequence). The CDR3 length is 15 residues. The V end lost 0 bases, the J end lost 6 bases, and 12 bases lay between the germline ends. The CDR3 DNA sequence: TGTGCCAGTAGTATAGATCGTCCAGGGTCTCAGCCCCAGCATTTT. This translates into CASSIDRPGSQPQHF. The whole variable domain, filled in from reference TRBV19 and TRBJ1-5, reads DGGITQSPKYLFRKEGQNVTLSCEQNLNHDAMYWYRQDPGQGLRLIYYSQIVNDFQKGDIAEGYSVSREKKESFPLTVTSAQKNPTAFYLCASSIDRPGSQPQHFGDGTRLSIL.

This sequence joins TRBV5-6 and TRBJ1-1, with D possibly TRBD1 on 5 matching bases. The CDR3 length is 15 residues. V gave up 1 base and J gave up 2 bases, with 12 bases separating them. The germline gives CDR1 SGHDT, CDR2 YYEEEE. The CDR3 spells CASSLKGRVNTEAFF. In nucleotides, the CDR3 is TGTGCCAGCAGCTTGAAGGGCAGGGTAAACACTGAAGCTTTCTTT.

The V gene is TRBV5-4, the J gene TRBJ2-7; TRBD1 agrees at 7 bases. Germline CDR1 SGHNT, CDR2 YYREEE (reference sequence). The CDR3 loop spans 13 amino acids. V lost 5 bases, J lost 8 bases, and 10 bases stayed unmatched. The CDR3 DNA reads as TGTGCCAGCAGTTCGACAGGGTTTGAGAAGCAGTACTTC. This translates into CASSSTGFEKQYF.

The chain combines TRBV19 with TRBJ1-2; D might be TRBD1 (6 bases). Trimming pared 4 bases from V and 0 bases from J, leaving 12 bases between. Germline V CDR1 and CDR2: LNHDA, SQIVND (reference sequence). This CDR3 has 15 residues. This chain's CDR3 is CASSTGTPTNYGYTF. The CDR3 DNA reads TGTGCCAGTAGTACTGGGACACCGACTAACTATGGCTACACCTTC.

CDR3 DNA: TGTGCCAGCAGCTCGACCGGGACACTCACCGGGGAGCTGTTTTTT. It is translated as CASSSTGTLTGELFF. This rearrangement joins TRBV9 to TRBJ2-2; possibly TRBD1 for D (6 bases). V lost 4 bases and J 4 bases, leaving 14 bases between the germline ends. There are 15 residues in the CDR3. Germline V lookup: CDR1 SGDLS, CDR2 YYNGEE. Full variable domain (rest looked up from reference TRBV9 and TRBJ2-2): DSGVTQTPKHLITATGQRVTLRCSPRSGDLSVYWYQQSLDQGLQFLIQYYNGEERAKGNILERFSAQQFPDLHSELNLSSLELGDSALYFCASSSTGTLTGELFFGEGSRLTVL.

The J gene is TRBJ1-5, the V gene TRBV15; D unresolved. CDR3 size: 16 residues. V gave up 0 bases and J gave up 2 bases, with 11 bases separating them. In germline, CDR1 is LNHNV, CDR2 YYDKDF (reference sequence). The DNA for the CDR3 is TGTGCCACCAGCAGAGATTCCACGGGTGGCAATCAGCCCCAGCATTTT. Residues: CATSRDSTGGNQPQHF.

DNA of the CDR3: TGCAGCGTTGAGACGGCAGGGGAGGGCGAGTACTTC. This gives the protein CSVETAGEGEYF. This sequence joins TRBV29-1 and TRBJ2-7; weak D call: TRBD2 (7 bases). The CDR3 loop spans 12 amino acids. Germline loops: CDR1 SQVTM, CDR2 ANQGSEA. V lost 3 bases and J lost 11, with 17 bases in between.

The chain has TRBV6-1 and TRBJ1-5; 9 nucleotides line up with TRBD1. Per the germline V gene, CDR1 is MNHNS and CDR2 is SASEGT. This CDR3 comprises 15 residues. V gave up 5 bases and J gave up 2 bases; unmatched junction bases: 4. CDR3 residues: CASSRQGVGNQPQHF. The CDR3 bases are TGTGCCAGCAGTAGACAGGGGGTCGGCAATCAGCCCCAGCATTTT.

The chain employs TRBV7-9 and TRBJ1-2; 8 bases align to TRBD1. The V gene's germline CDR1 is SEHNR and CDR2 FQNEAQ (reference sequence). The CDR3 extends over 15 amino acids. The J segment lost 6 bases and the V segment lost 3 bases, leaving 9 bases of the junction unmatched. The CDR3 nucleotides are TGTGCCAGCAGCTTCTGGGACAGGCCCATGAATGGCTACACCTTC. Its translation: CASSFWDRPMNGYTF.

The chain employs TRBV6-6 and TRBJ1-1, with 8 bases identical to TRBD1. CDR3 length equals 16 residues. In germline, CDR1 is MNHNY, CDR2 SVGAGI (reference sequence). J gave up 0 bases and V 5 bases, and 8 bases lay outside the gene matches. The CDR3 is CASSRSEQGVNTEAFF. The CDR3 DNA sequence: TGTGCCAGCAGTCGATCTGAACAGGGGGTGAACACTGAAGCTTTCTTT.

The V gene is TRBV6-1, the J gene TRBJ1-5, with 7 bases identical to TRBD1. The ends lost 5 bases at V and 6 bases at J; junction bases unmatched: 10. Germline CDR1 reads MNHNS; CDR2 reads SASEGT. The CDR3 sequence is 15 residues long. CDR3 coding DNA: TGTGCCAGCAGTACCGACAGGGTAGGGGCTCAGCCCCAGCATTTT. Encoded protein: CASSTDRVGAQPQHF.

The chain uses TRBV11-2 and TRBJ2-2; 9 bases match TRBD2. After removal of 1 base from V and 5 bases from J, the junction contained 5 bases not matched to a gene. CDR3 length: 16 residues. The V gene's germline CDR1 is SGHAT and CDR2 FQNNGV. This CDR3 is CASSLVSGSGTGELFF. In nucleotides, the CDR3 is TGTGCCAGCAGCTTAGTTAGCGGGAGTGGAACCGGGGAGCTGTTTTTT. The full variable domain, in which reference TRBV11-2 and TRBJ2-2 provide the parts outside the CDR3, is EAGVAQSPRYKIIEKRQSVAFWCNPISGHATLYWYQQILGQGPKLLIQFQNNGVVDDSQLPKDRFSAERLKGVDSTLKIQPAKLEDSAVYLCASSLVSGSGTGELFFGEGSRLTVL.

The chain is built from TRBV7-7 and TRBJ2-1, with 10 bases lining up with TRBD2. Germline loops: CDR1 SSHAT, CDR2 FNYEAQ (reference sequence). The CDR3 runs 17 residues. V was pared by 3 bases and J by 5 bases, with 10 bases of the junction left unmatched. The CDR3 DNA sequence: TGTGCCAGCAGCTTTCTAGCGGGGGTCGGGGTGGACAATGAGCAGTTCTTC. Translation gives CASSFLAGVGVDNEQFF.

The V gene is TRBV28, the J gene TRBJ1-2; D remains ambiguous. The ends were cut back, 2 bases at V and 2 bases at J, with 9 bases in the middle. The CDR3 extends over 14 amino acids. The germline gives CDR1 MDHEN, CDR2 SYDVKM. CDR3 residues: CASSLVPRNYGYTF. CDR3 coding DNA: TGTGCCAGCAGTTTAGTCCCTAGAAACTATGGCTACACCTTC.

Turning to this clone: The junction departs from the called germline gene at one end, perhaps through a read error. The chain links TRBV28 to TRBJ2-7, with 7 bases that match TRBD2. Germline loops: CDR1 MDHEN, CDR2 SYDVKM. There are 15 residues in the CDR3. The CDR3 protein is CASRLSGVRSYEQYF. CDR3 in DNA: TGTGCCAGCCGTTTAAGCGGGGTTCGTTCCTACGAGCAGTACTTC. Full variable domain (remainder filled in from reference TRBV28 and TRBJ2-7): DVKVTQSSRYLVKRTGEKVFLECVQDMDHENMFWYRQDPGLGLRLIYFSYDVKMKEKGDIPEGYSVSREKKERFSLILESASTNQTSMYLCASRLSGVRSYEQYFGPGTRLTVT.

This chain joins TRBV2 and TRBJ1-1, with D unclear. Germline-derived CDR1 and CDR2 are SNHLY and FYNNEI. This CDR3 is built from 15 residues. V gave up 0 bases and J gave up 3 bases, with 11 bases separating them. CDR3 residues: CASSEALLRDTEAFF. As DNA, the CDR3 is TGTGCCAGCAGTGAAGCGCTTCTGCGTGACACTGAAGCTTTCTTT. The full variable domain, with the rest looked up from reference TRBV2 and TRBJ1-1, is EPEVTQTPSHQVTQMGQEVILRCVPISNHLYFYWYRQILGQKVEFLVSFYNNEISEKSEIFDDQFSVERPDGSNFTLKIRSTKLEDSAMYFCASSEALLRDTEAFFGQGTRLTVV.

The chain combines TRBV5-1 with TRBJ2-2; D might be TRBD1 (5 bases). CDR1 and CDR2 from the germline V gene are SGHRS and YFSETQ. V lost 1 base to trimming and J lost 2 bases, with 9 bases between them. The CDR3 loop spans 15 amino acids. The CDR3 protein is CASSLTQGNTGELFF. For the CDR3, the DNA is TGCGCCAGCAGCTTGACGCAGGGAAACACCGGGGAGCTGTTTTTT.

The CDR3 loop is CASSVVDRSYEQYF. The CDR3 nucleotides read TGTGCCAGCAGCGTAGTTGACAGATCCTACGAGCAGTACTTC. The chain couples TRBV9 to TRBJ2-7, with D perhaps TRBD1 (5 bases). Trimming left V 0 bases short and J 1 base short, with 8 bases between. The CDR3 extends over 14 amino acids. CDR1 and CDR2 from the germline V gene are SGDLS and YYNGEE.

The chain has TRBV27 and TRBJ1-4; D is possibly TRBD1 (6 bases). In germline, CDR1 is MNHEY, CDR2 SMNVEV (reference sequence). The length of the CDR3 is 14 residues. V gave up 5 bases and J gave up 4 bases, with 11 bases separating them. CDR3 amino acids: CASSRPGVNEKLFF. CDR3 DNA sequence: TGTGCCAGCAGTCGACCAGGGGTTAATGAAAAACTGTTTTTT.

The genes are TRBV5-4 and TRBJ1-2, with 7 bases lining up with TRBD1. Germline V lookup: CDR1 SGHNT, CDR2 YYREEE (reference sequence). The CDR3 has 17 residues. Trimming cost V 3 bases and J 4 bases; bases outside gene matches: 15. The CDR3 region is CASSSMGQQVKTYGYTF. The CDR3, as DNA: TGTGCCAGCAGCTCAATGGGACAGCAAGTAAAAACCTATGGCTACACCTTC. Complete variable domain (other parts from reference TRBV5-4 and TRBJ1-2): ETGVTQSPTHLIKTRGQQVTLRCSSQSGHNTVSWYQQALGQGPQFIFQYYREEENGRGNFPPRFSGLQFPNYSSELNVNALELDDSALYLCASSSMGQQVKTYGYTFGSGTRLTVV.

The rearrangement links TRBV5-6 to TRBJ1-4; TRBD1 is a possible D gene (6 bases). V lost 7 bases to trimming and J lost 6 bases, with 10 bases between them. The CDR3 covers 12 residues. Germline V gene lookup returns CDR1 SGHDT and CDR2 YYEEEE. As DNA, the CDR3 is TGTGCCAGCTCCAGGACAGATGAAAAACTGTTTTTT. As protein: CASSRTDEKLFF.

V is TRBV18 and J is TRBJ1-1; unclear D gene. The CDR3 covers 15 residues. Trimming stripped 2 bases from V and 0 bases from J, with 10 bases between. CDR1 and CDR2 from the germline V gene are KGHSH and LQKENI. CDR3 protein: CASSPGQLMNTEAFF. For the CDR3, the DNA is TGTGCCAGCTCACCAGGGCAGCTCATGAACACTGAAGCTTTCTTT. The full variable domain, completed using reference TRBV18 and TRBJ1-1, is NAGVMQNPRHLVRRRGQEARLRCSPMKGHSHVYWYRQLPEEGLKFMVYLQKENIIDESGMPKERFSAEFPKEGPSILRIQQVVRGDSAAYFCASSPGQLMNTEAFFGQGTRLTVV.

This chain joins TRBV28 and TRBJ1-4, with D unresolved. Germline CDR1 reads MDHEN; CDR2 reads SYDVKM. The length of the CDR3 is 15 residues. The ends were cut back, 4 bases at V and 4 bases at J, with 13 bases in the middle. The CDR3, as DNA: TGTGCCAGCAGTTCGGGGAGGCTCATTAATGAAAAACTGTTTTTT. Amino acid sequence: CASSSGRLINEKLFF.

The V call is TRBV7-9, the J call TRBJ2-7, with 7 positions matching TRBD1. Germline assignment: CDR1 SEHNR and CDR2 FQNEAQ (reference sequence). The CDR3 spans 15 residues. V lost 0 bases and J lost 3; bases outside the gene matches: 5. The CDR3 nucleotides are TGTGCCAGCAGCTTAGCGGACAGGACGAACTACGAGCAGTACTTC. Encoded protein: CASSLADRTNYEQYF.

The chain uses TRBV6-1 and TRBJ2-4; 11 bases are a match to TRBD1. Trimming at V came to 1 base and at J to 3 bases, leaving 2 bases not matched to a gene. Germline V lookup: CDR1 MNHNS, CDR2 SASEGT. The length of the CDR3 is 16 residues. The CDR3 DNA follows: TGTGCCAGCAGTGAAGATGGGACAGGGGGCAAAAACATTCAGTACTTC. Residues: CASSEDGTGGKNIQYF.

This chain connects TRBV6-1 to TRBJ2-5; 9 bases are a match to TRBD1. The trim removed 7 bases at V and 5 bases at J, leaving 5 bases unmatched. Germline CDR1 and CDR2: MNHNS and SASEGT. This CDR3 region has 13 residues. Written as DNA, the CDR3 is TGTGCCAGCACAAGGACAGGGGTGGAGACCCAGTACTTC. Amino acid sequence: CASTRTGVETQYF.

The chain links TRBV11-3 to TRBJ2-2; the D is unclear. V gave up 1 base and J gave up 4 bases, with 16 bases separating them. Per germline, CDR1 SGHNT and CDR2 YENEEA. The CDR3 extends over 17 amino acids. CDR3 nucleotides: TGTGCCAGCAGCTTAGCCGGTCTGGTCCCCCCCACCGGGGAGCTGTTTTTT. Translation: CASSLAGLVPPTGELFF.

This chain uses TRBV6-5 with TRBJ2-1, with a tentative D call TRBD2 (5 bases). This CDR3 has 13 residues. Germline CDR1 is MNHEY and CDR2 is SVGAGI. V lost 3 bases, J lost 9 bases, and 12 bases lay in between. In DNA form, the CDR3 reads TGTGCCAGCAGTTATCCTGGGGAGCGTGAGCAGTTCTTC. The encoded protein is CASSYPGEREQFF.

This chain joins TRBV18 and TRBJ2-3; TRBD1 aligns across 8 bases. The V segment lost 6 bases and the J segment 3 bases; nucleotides outside the gene matches: 5. CDR1 and CDR2 from the germline V gene are KGHSH and LQKENI. The CDR3 runs to 14 residues. The chain's CDR3 is CASSPDRVTDTQYF. CDR3 DNA: TGTGCCAGCTCGCCGGACAGGGTAACAGATACGCAGTATTTT.

The gene calls are TRBV25-1 and TRBJ2-5, with 9 bases identical to TRBD1. Germline V gene data show CDR1 as MGHDK and CDR2 as SYGVNS. The CDR3 loop spans 18 amino acids. V was clipped by 5 bases and J by 2 bases; unmatched bases: 15. CDR3 coding DNA: TGTGCCAGCAGTTGGTTGGGCGACAGGGGGGGGCCTCAAGAGACCCAGTACTTC. This translates into CASSWLGDRGGPQETQYF.